The T cell receptor (beta chain) under discussion was sequenced for a study of regulatory T cells in long-lasting Graves disease (TCRdb year 2021). About the full investigation: To count as having persistent Graves' disease, a patient had to have received antithyroid drug treatment for over 5 years with TSH receptor autoantibodies remaining persistently positive. The study was registered as a clinical trial and conducted in China. Persistent Graves' disease patients in the clinical cohort had taken antithyroid drugs for around 11 years on average. TCR sequencing covered some 13 persistent and 20 or so newly diagnosed Graves' disease patients, some 33 samples in total. Persistent Graves' disease patients were compared with newly diagnosed Graves' disease patients by peripheral blood TCR sequencing and RNA sequencing.

Details on this clonotype: The antigen it binds to is not known. Base quality data are lacking; no much larger clone is found one base away.

The time point tag for this specimen amounts to: persistent/refractory GD, antithyroid drugs over 5 years with positive TRAb. For both TCR sequencing and RNA sequencing, RNA was extracted from PBMCs using TRIzol. The diagnosis of Graves' disease followed American Thyroid Association guidelines. Recruitment of patients was carried out at an endocrinology department in Xi'an, China. From each patient, approximately 10 milliliters of peripheral blood was collected into an EDTA anticoagulant tube. Ficoll Paque Plus density gradient separation was used to isolate PBMCs, and no additional T cell sorting was done. An Agilent 2100 Bioanalyzer and agarose gel were used to check RNA quality, while a NanoDrop 2000 measured RNA concentration. The receptor library was made with multiplex PCR. This sample was sequenced with an Illumina HiSeq 4000. iRepertoire HTBI primers and Arm-PCR amplification of CDR3 regions were used to construct TCR beta libraries. PCR products were gel purified before sequencing. Per the authors' processing: Gene usage analysis of CDR3 amino acid clonotypes used the 55 to 65 TRBV and more than 13 TRBJ segments found across samples. Filtered high-quality paired reads were merged into contigs using COPE and FqMerger. BLAST was used to align contigs to IMGT TRBV, TRBD and TRBJ reference genes, with CDR3 defined following IMGT. Highly expanded clones were defined as clonotypes with a frequency above 0.1%. Shannon entropy was used to measure repertoire diversity, and the Gini coefficient was used to measure V-J evenness. Public clonotypes were defined as clonotypes shared by more than one individual. In TCRdb, the public reads were trimmed at Q25 with fastp and aligned with MiXCR, with productive beta chains retained. Rows are combined by CDR3 protein, so each entry shows the most common genes and DNA. None of the V and J calls come from the authors' own analysis; TCRdb made them. The sample yields approximately 380,000 distinct CDR3 sequences; 20% were counted once. In total, the top ten clones hold 20% to 25% of the sample.

CDR1 and CDR2 are read off the germline V gene as SGHTA and FQGNSA. The CDR3 spans 14 residues, from the cysteine through the phenylalanine. Solely the CDR3 DNA is kept, with 42 bases framed from the first base. V and J lose 1 base and 6 bases, and a span of 9 bases separates them. What the research found in general, with its limitations: Peripheral blood alone was examined, since thyroid tissue, which constituted the primary lesion, could not be accessed. The authors acknowledged the small sample size as a limitation that may reduce accuracy. Compared with newly diagnosed patients, persistent Graves' disease patients had lower TCR Shannon entropy and fewer highly expanded clones, which suggests clonal expansion. Preferential use of TRBV28, TRBJ1-2 and TRBJ2-5 was observed in persistent disease, whereas TRBV20-1 and TRBJ2-1 were favored in newly diagnosed disease. A larger number of public clonotypes was shared among persistent patients (approximately 3,000) than among newly diagnosed patients (about 990). Sequencing and analysis were limited to the TCR beta chain.

The rearrangement joined TRBV7-2 to TRBJ2-2; confidence is insufficient to name the D gene. This sequence was found in a female donor with Graves disease. The sample in question was peripheral blood mononuclear cells (PBMCs), obtained when the disease was refractory, from a patient treated with antithyroid drugs. The CDR3 has the sequence CASSLGWGSGELFF. The DNA sequence is given as TGTGCCAGCAGCTTAGGTTGGGGTTCCGGGGAGCTGTTTTTT.